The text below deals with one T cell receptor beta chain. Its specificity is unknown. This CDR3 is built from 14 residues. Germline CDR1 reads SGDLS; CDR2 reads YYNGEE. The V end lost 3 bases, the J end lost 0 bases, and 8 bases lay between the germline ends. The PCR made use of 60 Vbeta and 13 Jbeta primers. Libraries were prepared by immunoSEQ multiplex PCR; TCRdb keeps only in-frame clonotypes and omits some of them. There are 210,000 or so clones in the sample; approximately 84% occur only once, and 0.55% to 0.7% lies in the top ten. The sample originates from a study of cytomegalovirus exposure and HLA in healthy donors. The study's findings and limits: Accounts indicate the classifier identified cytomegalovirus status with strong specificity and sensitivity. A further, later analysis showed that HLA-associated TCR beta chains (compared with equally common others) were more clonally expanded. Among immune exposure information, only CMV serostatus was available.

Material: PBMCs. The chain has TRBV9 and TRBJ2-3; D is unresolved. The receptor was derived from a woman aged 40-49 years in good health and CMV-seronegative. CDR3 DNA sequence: TGTGCCAGCAGCGCGACACCTAGCACAGATACGCAGTATTTT. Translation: CASSATPSTDTQYF. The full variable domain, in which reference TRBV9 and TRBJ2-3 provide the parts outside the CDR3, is DSGVTQTPKHLITATGQRVTLRCSPRSGDLSVYWYQQSLDQGLQFLIQYYNGEERAKGNILERFSAQQFPDLHSELNLSSLELGDSALYFCASSATPSTDTQYFGPGTRLTVL.